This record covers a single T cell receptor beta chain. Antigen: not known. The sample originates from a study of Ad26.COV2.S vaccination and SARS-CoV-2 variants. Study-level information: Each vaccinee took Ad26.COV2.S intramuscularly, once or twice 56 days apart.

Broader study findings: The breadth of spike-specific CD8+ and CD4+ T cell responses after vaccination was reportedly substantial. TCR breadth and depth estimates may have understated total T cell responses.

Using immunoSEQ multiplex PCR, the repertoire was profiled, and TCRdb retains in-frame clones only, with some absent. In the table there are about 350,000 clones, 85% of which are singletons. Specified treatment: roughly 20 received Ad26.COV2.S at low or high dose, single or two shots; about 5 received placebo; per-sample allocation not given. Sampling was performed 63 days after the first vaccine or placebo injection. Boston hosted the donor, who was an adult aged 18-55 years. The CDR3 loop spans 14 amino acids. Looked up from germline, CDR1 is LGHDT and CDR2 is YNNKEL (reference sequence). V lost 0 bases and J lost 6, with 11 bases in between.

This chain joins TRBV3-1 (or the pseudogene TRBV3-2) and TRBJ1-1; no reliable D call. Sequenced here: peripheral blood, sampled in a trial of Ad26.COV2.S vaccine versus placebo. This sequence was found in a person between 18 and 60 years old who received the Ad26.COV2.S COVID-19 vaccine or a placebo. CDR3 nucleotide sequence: TGTGCCAGCAGCCAAGAGGCGGAAGCTTCTGAAGCTTTCTTT. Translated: CASSQEAEASEAFF.